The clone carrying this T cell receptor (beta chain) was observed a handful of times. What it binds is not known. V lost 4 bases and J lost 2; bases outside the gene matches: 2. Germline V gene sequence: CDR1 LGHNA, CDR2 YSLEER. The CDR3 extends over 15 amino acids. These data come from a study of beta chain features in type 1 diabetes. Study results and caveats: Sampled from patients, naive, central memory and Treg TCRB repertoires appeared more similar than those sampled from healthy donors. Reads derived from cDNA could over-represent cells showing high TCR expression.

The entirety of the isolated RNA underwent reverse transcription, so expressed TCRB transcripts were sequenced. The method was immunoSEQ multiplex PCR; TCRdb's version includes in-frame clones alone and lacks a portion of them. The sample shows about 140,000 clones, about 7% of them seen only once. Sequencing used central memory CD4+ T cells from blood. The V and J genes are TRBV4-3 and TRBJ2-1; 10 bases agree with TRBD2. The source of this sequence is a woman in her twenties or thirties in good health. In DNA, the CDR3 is TGCGCCAGCAGCCCTAGCGGGAGAACCTACAATGAGCAGTTCTTC. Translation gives CASSPSGRTYNEQFF.